The 22 T cell receptor beta chains in this list originate from one sample, sequenced in a study of early T cells in non-severe SARS-CoV-2 infection. One entry per CDR3 protein, called by TCRdb with MiXCR from the 5' RACE reads. The data contain 80,000 to 100,000 distinct CDR3 sequences, approximately 15% of them singletons. The sample consisted of whole blood. All receptors derive from an adult who was a healthcare worker with PCR-confirmed SARS-CoV-2 infection or an uninfected control (not recorded which).

This chain links TRBV20-1 with TRBJ2-3; tentatively, D is TRBD1 (6 bases). V gave up 6 bases and J gave up 3 bases, with 13 bases separating them. The CDR3 spans 13 residues. Germline values: CDR1 DFQATT, CDR2 SNEGSKA (reference sequence). CDR3 loop: CSAPQGGTDTQYF. The CDR3 coding sequence is TGCAGTGCGCCACAGGGTGGAACAGATACGCAGTATTTT.

This chain connects TRBV19 to TRBJ2-3; tentative D call: TRBD1 (6 bases). Germline V lookup: CDR1 LNHDA, CDR2 SQIVND (reference sequence). The CDR3 is made up of 15 amino acids. V was clipped by 3 bases and J by 4 bases, with 14 bases between them. CDR3 sequence: CASSIGQGIPDTQYF. The CDR3 region has the DNA TGTGCCAGTAGTATTGGGCAGGGGATTCCAGATACGCAGTATTTT.

This clonotype appeared many times. The chain joins TRBV2 to TRBJ1-6, with 9 bases identical to TRBD1. In germline, CDR1 is SNHLY, CDR2 FYNNEI. The CDR3 extends over 13 amino acids. V was clipped by 9 bases and J by 6 bases; unmatched bases: 3. CDR3 amino acids: CASLDRGNSPLHF. The CDR3 nucleotides are TGTGCCAGTCTGGACAGGGGTAATTCACCCCTCCACTTT.

This clonotype was seen many times. The chain couples TRBV6-1 to TRBJ2-6; D gene unclear. This CDR3 region has 14 residues. Per the germline V gene, CDR1 is MNHNS and CDR2 is SASEGT. Trimming left V 4 bases short and J 2 bases short, with 6 bases between. As DNA, the CDR3 is TGTGCCAGCAGTGGGATCACTGGGGCCAACGTCCTGACTTTC. Translating gives CASSGITGANVLTF.

This clonotype has ten or more counts. The V and J genes are TRBV9 and TRBJ2-7; 11 bases line up with TRBD1. After removal of 0 bases from V and 1 base from J, the junction contained 9 bases not matched to a gene. Germline-derived CDR1 and CDR2 are SGDLS and YYNGEE. The CDR3 contains 18 residues. Here the CDR3 reads CASSVGGGQGASSYEQYF. DNA for the CDR3: TGTGCCAGCAGCGTAGGTGGTGGACAGGGGGCTTCGTCCTACGAGCAGTACTTC.

This clonotype appeared a few times. V is TRBV11-2 and J is TRBJ2-5; D is undetermined. Looked up from germline, CDR1 is SGHAT and CDR2 is FQNNGV. V lost 1 base and J lost 5, with 5 bases in between. The CDR3 is 12 residues long. This chain's CDR3 is CASSLVAETQYF. The DNA of the CDR3 is TGTGCCAGCAGCTTAGTGGCGGAGACCCAGTACTTC. The variable domain in full, completed from reference TRBV11-2 and TRBJ2-5, reads EAGVAQSPRYKIIEKRQSVAFWCNPISGHATLYWYQQILGQGPKLLIQFQNNGVVDDSQLPKDRFSAERLKGVDSTLKIQPAKLEDSAVYLCASSLVAETQYFGPGTRLLVL.

The chain has TRBV19 and TRBJ1-2, with a tentative D call TRBD1 (6 bases). V was pared by 5 bases and J by 1 base, with 11 bases between. This CDR3 is 14 amino acids long. Germline-derived CDR1 and CDR2 are LNHDA and SQIVND (reference sequence). CDR3 region: CASSYRDVNYGYTF. The CDR3 bases are TGTGCCAGTAGTTACAGGGACGTTAACTATGGCTACACCTTC. Full variable domain (outside the CDR3, taken from reference TRBV19 and TRBJ1-2): DGGITQSPKYLFRKEGQNVTLSCEQNLNHDAMYWYRQDPGQGLRLIYYSQIVNDFQKGDIAEGYSVSREKKESFPLTVTSAQKNPTAFYLCASSYRDVNYGYTFGSGTRLTVV.

This clonotype was detected a few times. The chain is built from TRBV4-2 and TRBJ2-7; 9 bases are a match to TRBD2. The length of the CDR3 is 16 residues. The V gene end was trimmed by 1 base and the J gene end by 1 base; junction bases not matched to a gene: 5. Germline lookup yields CDR1 LGHNA and CDR2 YNFKEQ. In nucleotides, the CDR3 is TGTGCCAGCAGCCAAGCTGCGCTAGCGGGGTCCTACGAGCAGTACTTC. Protein: CASSQAALAGSYEQYF.

As DNA, the CDR3 is TGCAGTGCTAGGGTTCCCTCCTACGAGCAGTACTTC. This encodes CSARVPSYEQYF. The rearrangement joins TRBV20-1 to TRBJ2-7, with D unclear. Trimming took off 3 bases at V and 0 bases at J, with 6 bases between the two ends. The CDR3 runs to 12 residues. Germline V gene sequence: CDR1 DFQATT, CDR2 SNEGSKA (reference sequence).

This clonotype was picked up many times. The chain links TRBV7-3 to TRBJ2-2, with TRBD1 identical over 7 bases. Germline V gene data show CDR1 as SGHTA and CDR2 as FQGTGA. The CDR3 runs 15 residues. The J segment lost 1 base and the V segment lost 5 bases, leaving 4 bases of the junction unmatched. CDR3 in DNA: TGTGCCAGCAGCCTTAACAGGGGGAACACCGGGGAGCTGTTTTTT. It yields the protein CASSLNRGNTGELFF.

The V gene is TRBV7-2, the J gene TRBJ2-3; weak D call: TRBD1 (6 bases). Looked up from germline, CDR1 is SGHTA and CDR2 is FQGNSA. V lost 4 bases and J 2 bases, leaving 13 bases between the germline ends. There are 15 residues in the CDR3. This CDR3 is CASSSSGGITDTQYF. CDR3 nucleotides: TGTGCCAGCAGCTCCTCTGGGGGCATCACAGATACGCAGTATTTT.

This clonotype was seen more than once but under ten times. This chain connects TRBV28 to TRBJ1-2; D is ambiguous. The V gene's germline CDR1 is MDHEN and CDR2 SYDVKM. V lost 6 bases and J 3 bases, leaving 11 bases between the germline ends. The CDR3 covers 13 residues. The CDR3 is CASSPVRDYGYTF. In DNA, the CDR3 is TGTGCCAGCAGCCCCGTCCGGGACTATGGCTACACCTTC.

The chain is built from TRBV6-1 and TRBJ2-1, with 9 nucleotides matching TRBD2. CDR1 and CDR2 from the germline V gene are MNHNS and SASEGT. This CDR3 has 14 residues. V gave up 4 bases and J gave up 10 bases; unmatched junction bases: 8. CDR3 in DNA: TGTGCCAGCAGTGGGTCTAGCGGGGTCATAGAGCAGTTCTTC. Residues: CASSGSSGVIEQFF.

In this sample, this clonotype turned up many times. The gene calls are TRBV2 and TRBJ1-5; D is unresolved. Germline assignment: CDR1 SNHLY and CDR2 FYNNEI. The V and J ends lost 4 bases and 3 bases respectively, with 10 bases between them. The CDR3 spans 14 residues. CDR3 in amino acids: CASSVQLINQPQHF. The CDR3 DNA is TGTGCCAGCAGTGTACAGCTAATCAATCAGCCCCAGCATTTT.

This clonotype has just a few counts. The rearrangement uses TRBV20-1 and TRBJ1-2; 8 bases match TRBD1. This CDR3 is built from 12 residues. The germline CDR1 and CDR2 sequences are DFQATT and SNEGSKA (reference sequence). Trimming took 3 bases from V and 4 from J; bases not matched to a gene: 1. The DNA for the CDR3 is TGCAGTGCTAGTCAGGGGGCCTATGGCTACACCTTC. Translated, it gives CSASQGAYGYTF.

Only one count was recorded for this clonotype. The chain couples TRBV4-3 to TRBJ2-7; D possibly uses TRBD1 or TRBD2 (5 bases each). This CDR3 comprises 15 residues. Trimming removed 1 base from V and 4 bases from J, with 14 bases in between. CDR1 and CDR2 from the germline V gene are LGHNA and YSLEER. CDR3 amino acids: CASSQGRDGGYEQYF. Written as DNA, the CDR3 is TGCGCCAGCAGCCAAGGCCGGGACGGAGGTTACGAGCAGTACTTC.

This clonotype was recorded a few times. The genes are TRBV6-6 and TRBJ1-1; D might be TRBD1 (5 bases). Germline lookup yields CDR1 MNHNY and CDR2 SVGAGI (reference sequence). V was clipped by 7 bases and J by 1 base, with 13 bases between them. The length of the CDR3 is 14 residues. CDR3 nucleotide sequence: TGTGCCAGCAAAGGGGACGGGACGAACACTGAAGCTTTCTTT. Translating it yields CASKGDGTNTEAFF.

This chain uses TRBV9 with TRBJ2-1; 11 nucleotides agree with TRBD2. The CDR3 is 17 amino acids. Germline V gene data show CDR1 as SGDLS and CDR2 as YYNGEE. The trim removed 4 bases at V and 0 bases at J, leaving 6 bases unmatched. The DNA of the CDR3 is TGTGCCAGCAGCCCCAGACTAGCGGGGAGCTCCTACAATGAGCAGTTCTTC. Residues: CASSPRLAGSSYNEQFF.

J is TRBJ2-7 and V is TRBV28; D remains ambiguous. CDR3 length: 11 amino acids. The V and J ends lost 5 bases and 4 bases respectively, with 6 bases between them. Germline V gives CDR1 MDHEN, CDR2 SYDVKM. CDR3 DNA sequence: TGTGCCAGCAGTCTCCAATACGAGCAGTACTTC. This codes for CASSLQYEQYF.

There are a few counts of this clonotype. The chain links TRBV13 to TRBJ1-1; the D gene is possibly TRBD1 (6 bases). Trimming shortened V by 7 bases and J by 3 bases, and 15 bases separated the two germline ends. Germline V CDR1 and CDR2: PRHDT, FYEKMQ (reference sequence). The CDR3 contains 14 residues. The CDR3 is CASNPRGDDTEAFF. In DNA form, the CDR3 reads TGTGCCAGCAACCCGAGGGGGGATGACACTGAAGCTTTCTTT.

This clonotype was observed many times. This chain joins TRBV28 and TRBJ2-4; D remains unclear. The V end was cut by 6 bases, the J end by 10 bases, with 10 bases between. The CDR3 length is 11 residues. Germline-derived CDR1 and CDR2 are MDHEN and SYDVKM. The CDR3 sequence is CASSSSRIQYF. CDR3 in DNA: TGTGCCAGCAGCTCCAGTAGAATTCAGTACTTC. Using reference TRBV28 and TRBJ2-4 for the parts outside the CDR3, the full variable domain is DVKVTQSSRYLVKRTGEKVFLECVQDMDHENMFWYRQDPGLGLRLIYFSYDVKMKEKGDIPEGYSVSREKKERFSLILESASTNQTSMYLCASSSSRIQYFGAGTRLSVL.

CDR3 region: CASSVTANTEAFF. In DNA form, the CDR3 reads TGTGCCAGCAGCGTGACGGCTAACACTGAAGCTTTCTTT. The gene calls are TRBV7-2 and TRBJ1-1; no clear D. The length of the CDR3 is 13 residues. Germline V gene data show CDR1 as SGHTA and CDR2 as FQGNSA. Trimming cost V 5 bases and J 2 bases, with 9 bases left between them.